The 32 T cell receptor beta chains below were found in one sample sequenced in a study of shared clonotypes between healthy human individuals. Some clones are missing from TCRdb's copy, which holds only in-frame ones; the method was immunoSEQ multiplex PCR. The table records more than 1 million clones, approximately 80% of them present only once. Input material: memory CD4+ T cells from PBMCs. Noted subset: CD45RA-negative fraction. These receptors all stem from a man aged 18 to 30 in good health. Some clones in this sample may be carry-over from other donors' samples.

The chain combines TRBV28 with TRBJ2-7; the D gene is possibly TRBD2 (6 bases). The V gene's germline CDR1 is MDHEN and CDR2 SYDVKM. The CDR3 sequence is 18 residues long. Trimming shortened V by 1 base and J by 1 base, and 20 bases separated the two germline ends. The CDR3 region is CASSLSGSSGPSSYEQYF. In DNA form, the CDR3 reads TGTGCCAGCAGTTTATCTGGGTCGAGCGGGCCTTCTTCCTACGAGCAGTACTTC.

The count of this clone is one. Other DNA sequences in the sample encode the same CDR3. J is TRBJ1-2 and V is TRBV28; unclear D gene. V was cut by 4 bases and J by 2 bases, with 11 bases left in between. CDR1 MDHEN and CDR2 SYDVKM come from the germline V gene. The CDR3 is 14 residues long. The CDR3 nucleotides are TGTGCCAGCAGTTCCCCGGGTCTCAACTATGGCTACACCTTC. Its translation: CASSSPGLNYGYTF.

The count of this clone is one. The rearrangement links TRBV28 to TRBJ1-5; 8 bases are shared with TRBD1. Germline V gives CDR1 MDHEN, CDR2 SYDVKM. This CDR3 region has 15 residues. The J segment lost 9 bases and the V segment lost 5 bases, leaving 12 bases of the junction unmatched. Written as DNA, the CDR3 is TGTGCCAGCAGTATTCCGGGACAGGTCCAAGGGCCCCAGCATTTT. It specifies CASSIPGQVQGPQHF. The full variable domain, completed using reference TRBV28 and TRBJ1-5, is DVKVTQSSRYLVKRTGEKVFLECVQDMDHENMFWYRQDPGLGLRLIYFSYDVKMKEKGDIPEGYSVSREKKERFSLILESASTNQTSMYLCASSIPGQVQGPQHFGDGTRLSIL.

This chain links TRBV5-1 with TRBJ1-4, with D uncertain. V lost 0 bases, J lost 8 bases, and 11 bases lay in between. Looked up from germline, CDR1 is SGHRS and CDR2 is YFSETQ. The CDR3 covers 14 residues. Written as DNA, the CDR3 is TGCGCCAGCAGCTTGGCAGGAAATGGGGAAAAACTGTTTTTT. Translating gives CASSLAGNGEKLFF.

The chain joins TRBV11-2 to TRBJ2-5; D tentatively fits TRBD1 or TRBD2 (5 bases each). Trimming cost V 5 bases and J 7 bases, with 14 bases left between them. This CDR3 is built from 13 residues. CDR1 is SGHAT and CDR2 is FQNNGV in the germline V gene. The CDR3 loop reads CASSHSDTGTQYF. In DNA form, the CDR3 reads TGTGCCAGCAGCCATAGCGACACAGGGACCCAGTACTTC.

This rearrangement joins TRBV6-5 to TRBJ2-7; possibly TRBD1 or TRBD2 for D (6 bases each). The ends were cut back, 2 bases at V and 3 bases at J, with 14 bases in the middle. Germline values: CDR1 MNHEY, CDR2 SVGAGI. There are 15 residues in the CDR3. CDR3 loop: CASSYRERGGYEQYF. The CDR3 nucleotides read TGTGCCAGCAGTTACCGGGAGAGAGGGGGCTACGAGCAGTACTTC.

The chain has TRBV6-1 and TRBJ1-1; a possible D gene is TRBD1 (5 bases). Germline CDR1 is MNHNS and CDR2 is SASEGT. V gave up 1 base and J gave up 4 bases, with 7 bases separating them. This CDR3 comprises 13 residues. CDR3 sequence (DNA): TGTGCCAGCAGTGAAGGGGACGGCACTGAAGCTTTCTTT. Protein: CASSEGDGTEAFF.

The rearrangement uses TRBV28 and TRBJ2-1; a weak D match, TRBD1 (5 bases). Germline V gene data show CDR1 as MDHEN and CDR2 as SYDVKM. Trimming left V 6 bases short and J 8 bases short, with 26 bases between. The CDR3 length is 17 residues. DNA of the CDR3: TGTGCCAGCAGCCTCAGACAGTACAAGCGCCTGGGTGATGAGCAGTTCTTC. Its translation is CASSLRQYKRLGDEQFF. Based on the CDR3 plus reference TRBV28 and TRBJ2-1, the full variable domain is DVKVTQSSRYLVKRTGEKVFLECVQDMDHENMFWYRQDPGLGLRLIYFSYDVKMKEKGDIPEGYSVSREKKERFSLILESASTNQTSMYLCASSLRQYKRLGDEQFFGPGTRLTVL.

The J gene is TRBJ1-1, the V gene TRBV29-1; D gene ambiguous. This CDR3 is 11 amino acids long. Trimming took 3 bases from V and 3 from J, leaving 5 bases between them. CDR1 is SQVTM and CDR2 is ANQGSEA in the germline V gene. In nucleotides, the CDR3 is TGCAGCGTTGACGGTTACACTGAAGCTTTCTTT. It translates to CSVDGYTEAFF.

This clone came up a few times. The V call is TRBV7-2, the J call TRBJ2-3; no reliable D call. The CDR3 is 14 residues long. The V end was cut by 6 bases, the J end by 4 bases, with 14 bases between. Germline V gene data show CDR1 as SGHTA and CDR2 as FQGNSA. The CDR3 here is CASSLNYRADTQYF. The DNA of the CDR3 is TGTGCCAGCAGTCTAAATTATCGGGCAGATACGCAGTATTTT.

The J gene is TRBJ2-3, the V gene TRBV29-1; 11 bases are a match to TRBD2. The CDR3 contains 14 residues. The ends lost 7 bases at V and 5 bases at J; junction bases unmatched: 8. CDR1 is SQVTM and CDR2 is ANQGSEA in the germline V gene. The CDR3 loop reads CSALSGRALDTQYF. Written as DNA, the CDR3 is TGCAGCGCCCTTAGCGGGAGGGCCTTAGATACGCAGTATTTT.

J is TRBJ1-2 and V is TRBV29-1; 8 bases are shared with TRBD1. Trimming at V came to 5 bases and at J to 0 bases, leaving 8 bases not matched to a gene. Per the germline V gene, CDR1 is SQVTM and CDR2 is ANQGSEA. The CDR3 contains 15 residues. The CDR3 DNA sequence: TGCAGCGTTTTGGCAGGGGGCTCCTCTAACTATGGCTACACCTTC. It translates to CSVLAGGSSNYGYTF.

The V call is TRBV19, the J call TRBJ1-5; 7 nucleotides agree with TRBD1. The V gene's germline CDR1 is LNHDA and CDR2 SQIVND (reference sequence). This CDR3 is 15 amino acids long. V lost 2 bases to trimming and J lost 5 bases; unmatched junction nucleotides: 6. CDR3 loop: CASSISRDRYQPQHF. In DNA, the CDR3 is TGTGCCAGTAGTATAAGCCGGGACAGATATCAGCCCCAGCATTTT.

V usage is TRBV6-6 and J usage is TRBJ1-3; D unresolved. This CDR3 contains 16 residues. Germline V lookup: CDR1 MNHNY, CDR2 SVGAGI (reference sequence). Trimming stripped 6 bases from V and 2 bases from J, with 17 bases between. DNA of the CDR3: TGTGCCAGCAGCCCCCTGGGTCTCCTACCTGGAAACACCATATATTTT. This codes for CASSPLGLLPGNTIYF.

The V and J genes are TRBV28 and TRBJ1-1; 11 positions agree with TRBD1. Germline V lookup: CDR1 MDHEN, CDR2 SYDVKM. This CDR3 spans 15 amino acids. V lost 5 bases and J lost 6; bases outside the gene matches: 8. The CDR3 here is CASSNPGTGGSEAFF. The CDR3 bases are TGTGCCAGCAGTAACCCGGGGACAGGGGGTTCTGAAGCTTTCTTT.

This sequence joins TRBV7-6 and TRBJ2-5; no clear D. V lost 3 bases and J 6 bases, leaving 11 bases between the germline ends. Germline values: CDR1 SGHVS, CDR2 FNYEAQ. CDR3 length: 13 residues. DNA for the CDR3: TGTGCCAGCAGCTTTAGGATAGGACAGACCCAGTACTTC. It is translated as CASSFRIGQTQYF.

The chain uses TRBV19 and TRBJ2-1; 9 nucleotides align to TRBD2. This CDR3 is built from 15 residues. CDR1 is LNHDA and CDR2 is SQIVND in the germline V gene (reference sequence). The V gene end was trimmed by 5 bases and the J gene end by 2 bases; junction bases not matched to a gene: 4. DNA of the CDR3: TGTGCCAGTAGTCGGGCGGGAGGGCCCTACAATGAGCAGTTCTTC. Translated, it gives CASSRAGGPYNEQFF.

This clone was counted a single time. V gene TRBV12-5 combines with J gene TRBJ2-2; TRBD2 agrees at 10 bases. This CDR3 has 15 residues. J lost 6 bases, V lost 5 bases, and 6 bases had no gene match. The V gene's germline CDR1 is LGHNT and CDR2 FRNRAP. CDR3 coding DNA: TGTGCTAGTGGTAACGGGACTAGCGCGGCCGGGGAGCTGTTTTTT. It translates to CASGNGTSAAGELFF.

CDR3: CASTMGGANTGELFF. The CDR3 region has the DNA TGTGCCAGCACTATGGGGGGCGCGAACACCGGGGAGCTGTTTTTT. The J gene is TRBJ2-2, the V gene TRBV28; D could derive from TRBD1 or TRBD2 (6 bases each). The CDR3 runs to 15 residues. The ends were cut back, 7 bases at V and 0 bases at J, with 12 bases in the middle. Germline values: CDR1 MDHEN, CDR2 SYDVKM.

This clone was seen at least ten times. The identical CDR3 is also encoded by other nucleotide sequences in the sample. V is TRBV6-1 and J is TRBJ1-2; weak D call: TRBD1 (5 bases). The germline gives CDR1 MNHNS, CDR2 SASEGT. Deletions cut 0 bases from V and 2 bases from J, with 10 bases between. The CDR3 spans 15 residues. CDR3 nucleotides: TGTGCCAGCAGTGAAGCGGGGGAGGAGAACTATGGCTACACCTTC. Its protein is CASSEAGEENYGYTF.

In DNA, the CDR3 is TGTGCCAGCAGCTTAACGGGGCAGATGCACACTGAAGCTTTCTTT. Protein: CASSLTGQMHTEAFF. This rearrangement joins TRBV7-2 to TRBJ1-1; D possibly corresponds to TRBD1 (5 bases). From germline, CDR1 is SGHTA and CDR2 FQGNSA. The V end was cut by 2 bases, the J end by 3 bases, with 13 bases between. This CDR3 region has 15 residues.

J is TRBJ2-1 and V is TRBV10-3; 9 positions match TRBD2. The V segment lost 11 bases and the J segment 4 bases; nucleotides outside the gene matches: 6. Germline loops: CDR1 ENHRY, CDR2 SYGVKD. The CDR3 spans 13 residues. The CDR3, as DNA: TGTGCCGCTTCTAGCGGGGATTACAATGAGCAGTTCTTC. As protein: CAASSGDYNEQFF.

The V and J genes are TRBV6-5 and TRBJ2-3; 7 bases line up with TRBD1. Germline V lookup: CDR1 MNHEY, CDR2 SVGAGI. There are 15 residues in the CDR3. Trimming at V came to 5 bases and at J to 3 bases, leaving 8 bases not matched to a gene. The CDR3 reads CASSTRQGFTDTQYF. The CDR3 DNA reads TGTGCCAGCAGTACGAGACAGGGATTTACAGATACGCAGTATTTT.

This clone has only one observation. The chain has TRBV7-8 and TRBJ1-1; 8 nucleotides align to TRBD1. From germline, CDR1 is SGHVS and CDR2 FQNEAQ. V trimming: 6 bases; J trimming: 3 bases; junction bases outside the gene matches: 15. The CDR3 totals 17 residues. The CDR3 protein is CASRSDRGAGGDTEAFF. As DNA, the CDR3 is TGTGCCAGCAGATCAGACAGGGGCGCAGGAGGGGACACTGAAGCTTTCTTT.

The chain has TRBV6-5 and TRBJ1-2, with D perhaps TRBD1 (5 bases). This CDR3 is built from 15 residues. CDR1 and CDR2 from the germline V gene are MNHEY and SVGAGI. V lost 7 bases, J lost 6 bases, and 21 bases lay in between. CDR3 bases: TGTGCCAGCAAGTCGGCGGGACTCAATTGGGATGGCTACACCTTC. It encodes CASKSAGLNWDGYTF.

The chain recombines TRBV18 with TRBJ2-7; 7 positions agree with TRBD1. Germline CDR1 KGHSH, CDR2 LQKENI. Germline trimming cut 3 bases from V and 2 bases from J; bases unmatched to any gene: 13. The CDR3 covers 17 residues. The CDR3 nucleotides read TGTGCCAGCTCACCGTTACAGGGGTCCCACGGGGCCTACGAGCAGTACTTC. It codes for CASSPLQGSHGAYEQYF.

This sequence joins TRBV5-1 and TRBJ2-6; maybe TRBD1 (5 bases). This CDR3 is 19 amino acids long. Germline CDR1 SGHRS, CDR2 YFSETQ. Between the trimmed V and J ends, which lost 0 bases and 0 bases, there was a span of 16 bases. CDR3 coding DNA: TGCGCCAGCAGCTTGGTAGGGCAGGGATATAGCTCTGGGGCCAACGTCCTGACTTTC. Translation: CASSLVGQGYSSGANVLTF.

The J gene is TRBJ2-5, the V gene TRBV5-6; 9 positions agree with TRBD2. The CDR3 consists of 16 residues. V was pared by 2 bases and J by 5 bases, with 10 bases of the junction left unmatched. Germline loops: CDR1 SGHDT, CDR2 YYEEEE. The DNA for the CDR3 is TGTGCCAGCAGCTTCACTAGCGGGCGAGGAGGTGAGACCCAGTACTTC. Translating it yields CASSFTSGRGGETQYF. Based on the CDR3 plus reference TRBV5-6 and TRBJ2-5, the full variable domain is DAGVTQSPTHLIKTRGQQVTLRCSPKSGHDTVSWYQQALGQGPQFIFQYYEEEERQRGNFPDRFSGHQFPNYSSELNVNALLLGDSALYLCASSFTSGRGGETQYFGPGTRLLVL.

This clone has more than one count but fewer than ten. V and J are TRBV5-8 and TRBJ2-3; D may be TRBD1 or TRBD2 (5 bases each). The CDR3 contains 14 residues. Deletions cut 7 bases from V and 0 bases from J, with 12 bases between. CDR1 is SGHTS and CDR2 is YDEGEE in the germline V gene. The CDR3 sequence is CASSGTVSTDTQYF. In nucleotides, the CDR3 is TGTGCCAGCTCCGGGACCGTGAGCACAGATACGCAGTATTTT.

The J gene is TRBJ1-4, the V gene TRBV6-1; 8 bases are a match to TRBD1. With 3 bases clipped from V and 8 bases from J, the junction kept 17 bases outside the gene matches. The length of the CDR3 is 18 residues. Germline V gives CDR1 MNHNS, CDR2 SASEGT. Here the CDR3 DNA reads TGTGCCAGCAGTGATCGGGGCCAGGGGGCGGTAGAAGGAGAAAAACTGTTTTTT. It yields the protein CASSDRGQGAVEGEKLFF.

The chain carries TRBV7-3 and TRBJ2-3; D is ambiguous. The CDR3 is 15 residues long. Germline assignment: CDR1 SGHTA and CDR2 FQGTGA. V was clipped by 5 bases and J by 4 bases, with 16 bases between them. The DNA for the CDR3 is TGTGCCAGCAGCCCAGCTTTGGGGTCGGCAGATACGCAGTATTTT. This sequence encodes CASSPALGSADTQYF.

The chain recombines TRBV28 with TRBJ2-1; a weak D match, TRBD2 (6 bases). V lost 6 bases, J lost 7 bases, and 22 bases lay in between. Germline V gene data show CDR1 as MDHEN and CDR2 as SYDVKM. The CDR3 has 16 amino acids. The CDR3 region is CASRYPRVAGRNEQFF. The CDR3 nucleotides are TGTGCCAGCAGGTATCCTCGGGTTGCGGGAAGGAATGAGCAGTTCTTC. Looking up the rest from reference TRBV28 and TRBJ2-1 gives the full variable domain: DVKVTQSSRYLVKRTGEKVFLECVQDMDHENMFWYRQDPGLGLRLIYFSYDVKMKEKGDIPEGYSVSREKKERFSLILESASTNQTSMYLCASRYPRVAGRNEQFFGPGTRLTVL.